The TCR beta chain under discussion was sequenced for a study of T cells expressing NK-cell markers. The germline V gene has CDR1 MNHEY and CDR2 SVGAGI. This CDR3 region has 16 residues. With the 5' RACE reads reprocessed, TCRdb shows one record per CDR3 protein and no DNA. This listing includes about 260,000 distinct CDR3 sequences. The sequence came from a woman between 18 and 69 years old in good health. The chain recombines TRBV6-5 with TRBJ2-3; TCRdb's D call of TRBD1 is untestable without DNA. Sequencing input: blood T cells: a sorted CD56 or NKG2C T cell subset, CD4+ or CD8+ T cells, or bulk PBMC T cells (not recorded which). The CDR3 spells CASSYPTGGSTDTQYF.